This T cell receptor beta chain was recovered during a study of cytotoxic CD8 clonotypes in ibrutinib-treated CLL. Germline values: CDR1 SGHTA, CDR2 FQGNSA. V lost 4 bases to trimming and J lost 5 bases; unmatched junction nucleotides: 4. The CDR3 is made up of 16 amino acids. The data were produced by immunoSEQ multiplex PCR, yet TCRdb's version contains in-frame clones alone and is incomplete. Among about 200,000 clones listed, approximately 70% were seen once. This material consisted of PBMCs, taken after 12 months of ibrutinib treatment. The clonotype originates from a human donor with chronic lymphocytic leukemia. The rearrangement links TRBV7-2 to TRBJ2-2, with 13 bases matching TRBD2. CDR3: CASSYSLAGGTGELFF. CDR3 in DNA: TGTGCCAGCAGCTATTCACTAGCGGGAGGGACCGGGGAGCTGTTTTTT.